Below are 30 T cell receptor beta chains sequenced from a single sample in a study of spatial heterogeneity in lung cancer. Documented time point: sample taken at primary tumor resection. TCRdb itself ran the 5' RACE reads through MiXCR, one entry per CDR3 protein. The repertoire holds about 35,000 distinct CDR3 sequences, with 3% to 3.5% as singletons. This sample comprised normal lung tissue next to the tumor, obtained at surgery. The receptors shown here come from a male donor with early-stage non-small cell lung cancer.

In this sample, this clonotype turned up many times. V usage is TRBV20-1 and J usage is TRBJ2-7; D remains ambiguous. Germline lookup yields CDR1 DFQATT and CDR2 SNEGSKA (reference sequence). V lost 1 base to trimming and J lost 3 bases, with 10 bases between them. There are 13 residues in the CDR3. As DNA, the CDR3 is TGCAGTGCTAGAGGCTCTAGTTACTACGAGCAGTACTTC. It yields the protein CSARGSSYYEQYF.

This clonotype was detected many times. This chain links TRBV28 with TRBJ2-3; no firm D call. Germline CDR1 and CDR2: MDHEN and SYDVKM. The CDR3 is 13 amino acids. V lost 6 bases and J 0 bases, leaving 7 bases between the germline ends. Here the CDR3 reads CASRQTSTDTQYF. The CDR3 DNA sequence: TGTGCCAGCAGACAGACTAGCACAGATACGCAGTATTTT.

This clonotype was observed many times. This chain uses TRBV24-1 with TRBJ1-5; D is ambiguous. This CDR3 has 16 residues. The germline V gene encodes CDR1 KGHDR and CDR2 SFDVKD. Deletions cut 4 bases from V and 7 bases from J, with 19 bases between. The CDR3: CATSDSNGMFGQPQHF. The CDR3 DNA reads TGTGCCACCAGTGACTCAAATGGTATGTTTGGCCAGCCCCAGCATTTT.

This clonotype appeared many times. This chain joins TRBV18 and TRBJ2-1, with TRBD2 matching 7 bases. The CDR3 contains 12 residues. V lost 6 bases, J lost 7 bases, and 3 bases stayed unmatched. Germline assignment: CDR1 KGHSH and CDR2 LQKENI. CDR3 sequence reads: CASSREANEQFF. In DNA, the CDR3 is TGTGCCAGCTCTCGGGAGGCAAATGAGCAGTTCTTC.

This clonotype has a count of ten or more. V and J are TRBV7-9 and TRBJ2-7; the D call may be TRBD1 or TRBD2 (5 bases each). V was clipped by 1 base and J by 6 bases, with 7 bases between them. The CDR3 consists of 12 residues. Germline V lookup: CDR1 SEHNR, CDR2 FQNEAQ (reference sequence). As DNA, the CDR3 is TGTGCCAGCAGCTTAGGGGGGACCGAGCAGTACTTC. This gives the protein CASSLGGTEQYF.

This clonotype was found many times. The rearrangement joins TRBV5-1 to TRBJ1-6; D is uncertain. The CDR3 is made up of 14 amino acids. Per the germline V gene, CDR1 is SGHRS and CDR2 is YFSETQ. Deletions cut 3 bases from V and 9 bases from J, with 13 bases between. CDR3 loop: CASSSGGGLSPLHF. The CDR3 coding sequence is TGCGCCAGCAGCTCTGGTGGTGGCCTTTCACCCCTCCACTTT. Combining the CDR3 with reference TRBV5-1 and TRBJ1-6 gives the whole variable domain KAGVTQTPRYLIKTRGQQVTLSCSPISGHRSVSWYQQTPGQGLQFLFEYFSETQRNKGNFPGRFSGRQFSNSRSEMNVSTLELGDSALYLCASSSGGGLSPLHFGNGTRLTVT.

The sample holds many counts of this clonotype. The chain combines TRBV6-6 with TRBJ2-7, with 7 nucleotides matching TRBD1. This CDR3 contains 15 residues. CDR1 and CDR2 (germline): MNHNY, SVGAGI (reference sequence). The trim removed 5 bases at V and 4 bases at J, leaving 11 bases unmatched. CDR3 in amino acids: CASSDPDRVVYEQYF. Written as DNA, the CDR3 is TGTGCCAGCAGTGACCCCGACAGGGTGGTTTACGAGCAGTACTTC.

This clonotype has at least ten counts. A read error may produce the germline difference seen at one junction end. The V call is TRBV5-1, the J call TRBJ2-1; the D gene is possibly TRBD2 (6 bases). Germline V lookup: CDR1 SGHRS, CDR2 YFSETQ. This CDR3 is built from 14 residues. The CDR3 region is CALHPRDSDNEQFF. The CDR3 nucleotides read TGCGCTCTTCACCCCCGGGACTCCGACAATGAGCAGTTCTTC. The full variable domain, its missing parts supplied by reference TRBV5-1 and TRBJ2-1, is KAGVTQTPRYLIKTRGQQVTLSCSPISGHRSVSWYQQTPGQGLQFLFEYFSETQRNKGNFPGRFSGRQFSNSRSEMNVSTLELGDSALYLCALHPRDSDNEQFFGPGTRLTVL.

The V call is TRBV7-2, the J call TRBJ2-7; 8 bases map to TRBD2. The CDR3 length is 15 residues. Germline values: CDR1 SGHTA, CDR2 FQGNSA. Trimming cost V 1 base and J 4 bases; bases outside gene matches: 6. The CDR3 bases are TGTGCCAGCAGCTTAGACGGGACTAGTTTTTACGAGCAGTACTTC. Translating it yields CASSLDGTSFYEQYF. Filled out from reference TRBV7-2 and TRBJ2-7, the complete variable domain reads GAGVSQSPSNKVTEKGKDVELRCDPISGHTALYWYRQSLGQGLEFLIYFQGNSAPDKSGLPSDRFSAERTGGSVSTLTIQRTQQEDSAVYLCASSLDGTSFYEQYFGPGTRLTVT.

In its sample, this clonotype was seen many times. The chain employs TRBV21-1 and TRBJ2-1; the table's TRBD2 call for D was not verified on the DNA. TRBV21-1 is tagged as a pseudogene. The length of the CDR3 is 16 residues. CDR3: CASSRLHRAPYNEQFF. The CDR3 DNA sequence: TGTGCCAGCAGCAGGCTTCACAGGGCCCCCTACAATGAGCAGTTCTTC.

A few counts support this clonotype. The chain has TRBV6-4 and TRBJ1-5, with 7 bases aligning to TRBD1. Trimming took 4 bases from V and 5 from J; bases not matched to a gene: 2. The CDR3 has 13 residues. Germline V lookup: CDR1 MRHNA, CDR2 SNTAGT. As DNA, the CDR3 is TGTGCCAGCAGTGCAGGGGGAGATCAGCCCCAGCATTTT. This codes for CASSAGGDQPQHF.

This clonotype was seen repeatedly, ten times or more. This sequence joins TRBV10-3 and TRBJ2-3, with D possibly being TRBD1 (6 bases). This CDR3 contains 12 residues. Germline V gives CDR1 ENHRY, CDR2 SYGVKD. Between the trimmed V and J ends, which lost 11 bases and 2 bases, there was a span of 11 bases. The CDR3 here is CASRQDTDTQYF. CDR3 DNA sequence: TGTGCCTCCAGACAGGACACAGATACGCAGTATTTT.

This clonotype was seen ten or more times. This rearrangement joins TRBV18 to TRBJ1-2, with 8 bases aligning to TRBD1. Germline V gives CDR1 KGHSH, CDR2 LQKENI. V trimming: 8 bases; J trimming: 6 bases; junction bases outside the gene matches: 8. The CDR3 runs to 13 residues. In DNA form, the CDR3 reads TGTGCCAGCGGACAGGGCTCGATAGATGGCTACACCTTC. Translated, it gives CASGQGSIDGYTF.

This clonotype was observed many times. The chain recombines TRBV28 with TRBJ1-1; D is uncertain. Germline lookup yields CDR1 MDHEN and CDR2 SYDVKM. V lost 8 bases and J 2 bases, leaving 15 bases between the germline ends. The length of the CDR3 is 14 residues. The CDR3 DNA follows: TGTGCCAGCCGAGTGACGGGAACTAACACTGAAGCTTTCTTT. It codes for CASRVTGTNTEAFF. The full variable domain, in which reference TRBV28 and TRBJ1-1 provide the parts outside the CDR3, is DVKVTQSSRYLVKRTGEKVFLECVQDMDHENMFWYRQDPGLGLRLIYFSYDVKMKEKGDIPEGYSVSREKKERFSLILESASTNQTSMYLCASRVTGTNTEAFFGQGTRLTVV.

This clonotype was seen many times. J is TRBJ2-3 and V is TRBV6-5; D gene uncertain. Germline CDR1 is MNHEY and CDR2 is SVGAGI. CDR3 length: 13 residues. With 6 bases removed from V and 9 bases from J, the gap between germline ends came to 16 bases. The CDR3 region has the DNA TGTGCCAGCAGACTGGCTGGCTGGGCGACGCAGTATTTT. It codes for CASRLAGWATQYF.

This clonotype was picked up many times. CDR3 in amino acids: CASSQVYTGAPKNIQYF. The CDR3 DNA reads as TGCGCCAGCAGCCAAGTTTATACAGGGGCCCCCAAAAACATTCAGTACTTC. The chain joins TRBV4-3 to TRBJ2-4; TRBD1 matches at 7 bases. CDR1 is LGHNA and CDR2 is YSLEER in the germline V gene. CDR3 size: 17 residues. After removal of 1 base from V and 2 bases from J, the junction contained 8 bases not matched to a gene.

This clonotype was counted ten times or more. The rearrangement links TRBV20-1 to TRBJ2-3, with TRBD2 as a possible D gene (6 bases). Germline V lookup: CDR1 DFQATT, CDR2 SNEGSKA (reference sequence). This CDR3 comprises 13 residues. Trimming left V 6 bases short and J 12 bases short, with 22 bases between. CDR3 sequence: CSAPPRAGSFQYF. The CDR3 DNA follows: TGCAGTGCCCCCCCAAGGGCGGGGAGCTTTCAGTATTTT.

This clonotype was counted many times. The rearrangement joins TRBV7-2 to TRBJ1-6; D unclear. Germline CDR1 and CDR2: SGHTA and FQGNSA. This CDR3 region has 15 residues. Trimming removed 1 base at V and 5 bases at J, with 9 bases between. CDR3 in amino acids: CASSLVSQNNSPLHF. The CDR3 nucleotides are TGTGCCAGCAGCTTAGTATCCCAGAATAATTCACCCCTCCACTTT.

In its sample, this clonotype was seen a few times. The chain recombines TRBV2 with TRBJ2-5; D not resolved. The CDR3 is 11 residues long. Trimming removed 0 bases from V and 4 bases from J, with 0 bases in between. CDR1 is SNHLY, CDR2 FYNNEI, per germline. CDR3 residues: CASSEAETQYF. DNA for the CDR3: TGTGCCAGCAGTGAAGCAGAGACCCAGTACTTC. The complete variable domain, with remaining parts taken from reference TRBV2 and TRBJ2-5, reads EPEVTQTPSHQVTQMGQEVILRCVPISNHLYFYWYRQILGQKVEFLVSFYNNEISEKSEIFDDQFSVERPDGSNFTLKIRSTKLEDSAMYFCASSEAETQYFGPGTRLLVL.

This clonotype occurred many times. V is TRBV7-9 and J is TRBJ1-1, with D perhaps TRBD1 (6 bases). V lost 5 bases and J lost 8, with 15 bases in between. There are 13 residues in the CDR3. In germline, CDR1 is SEHNR, CDR2 FQNEAQ (reference sequence). The CDR3 reads CASSAGRQAEAFF. The CDR3 DNA sequence: TGTGCCAGCAGCGCCGGACGACAGGCGGAAGCTTTCTTT.

The chain combines TRBV5-1 with TRBJ2-5; D is possibly TRBD2 (6 bases). Germline V lookup: CDR1 SGHRS, CDR2 YFSETQ. The CDR3 has 15 amino acids. V dropped 0 bases and J dropped 5 bases, with 14 bases sitting between them. The CDR3 coding sequence is TGCGCCAGCAGCTTGGTAGCGGAGAGGGGCGAGACCCAGTACTTC. Translated: CASSLVAERGETQYF.

This clonotype was seen many times. The chain joins TRBV5-1 to TRBJ2-3, with 9 nucleotides matching TRBD2. J was trimmed by 1 base and V by 4 bases; bases with no gene match: 7. Germline V gives CDR1 SGHRS, CDR2 YFSETQ. The CDR3 runs to 16 residues. The CDR3 loop reads CASSPSGTSRTDTQYF. CDR3 nucleotides: TGCGCCAGCAGCCCATCCGGGACTAGCCGCACAGATACGCAGTATTTT.

At least ten counts were recorded for this clonotype. V usage is TRBV18 and J usage is TRBJ2-4; 9 bases are shared with TRBD2. The CDR3 loop spans 15 amino acids. Trimming took 3 bases from V and 10 from J; bases not matched to a gene: 10. CDR1 is KGHSH and CDR2 is LQKENI in the germline V gene. The CDR3 DNA follows: TGTGCCAGCTCACCTTTGGGACTAGCCGACTCAATTCAGTACTTC. Translation: CASSPLGLADSIQYF.

The table lists this clonotype with many counts. This chain links TRBV7-2 with TRBJ1-1; no clear D gene. The V end was cut by 2 bases, the J end by 1 base, with 5 bases between. Germline V gene sequence: CDR1 SGHTA, CDR2 FQGNSA. This CDR3 comprises 13 residues. The CDR3 here is CASSLNQNTEAFF. CDR3 sequence (DNA): TGTGCCAGCAGCTTAAACCAGAACACTGAAGCTTTCTTT.

This clonotype was detected many times. The rearrangement uses TRBV12-3 or TRBV12-4 and TRBJ2-6; D ambiguous. V gave up 1 base and J gave up 0 bases, with 1 base separating them. This CDR3 region has 14 residues. In nucleotides, the CDR3 is TGTGCCAGCAGTTTAGGCTCTGGGGCCAACGTCCTGACTTTC. It encodes CASSLGSGANVLTF.

This clonotype was seen ten or more times. This rearrangement joins TRBV18 to TRBJ1-4; D is perhaps TRBD1 (6 bases). This CDR3 region has 16 residues. Trimming stripped 2 bases from V and 8 bases from J, with 18 bases between. The germline V gene has CDR1 KGHSH and CDR2 LQKENI. CDR3: CASSPGQPGLGEKLFF. As DNA, the CDR3 is TGTGCCAGCTCACCAGGACAGCCGGGGTTAGGGGAAAAACTGTTTTTT.

This clonotype was detected many times. CDR3 sequence reads: CASSLGRAGDIQYF. Written as DNA, the CDR3 is TGTGCCAGCAGTTTAGGCAGGGCAGGGGACATTCAGTACTTC. The genes are TRBV28 and TRBJ2-4; possibly TRBD1 for D (6 bases). Germline V gene sequence: CDR1 MDHEN, CDR2 SYDVKM. CDR3 length: 14 amino acids. Trimming removed 2 bases from V and 8 bases from J, with 13 bases in between.

This clonotype was seen repeatedly, ten times or more. V usage is TRBV2 and J usage is TRBJ2-5; D unclear. Trimming shortened V by 2 bases and J by 0 bases, and 7 bases separated the two germline ends. This CDR3 has 14 amino acids. Looked up from germline, CDR1 is SNHLY and CDR2 is FYNNEI. DNA of the CDR3: TGTGCCAGCAGTGAATTCCGGTACCAAGAGACCCAGTACTTC. Translation: CASSEFRYQETQYF.

The sample holds many counts of this clonotype. This rearrangement joins TRBV6-5 to TRBJ1-1; 12 bases align to TRBD1. Per germline, CDR1 MNHEY and CDR2 SVGAGI. This CDR3 spans 16 amino acids. V lost 8 bases and J lost 1; bases outside the gene matches: 8. As DNA, the CDR3 is TGTGCCAGCGGGACAGGGGGCACAGGAAGGAACACTGAAGCTTTCTTT. The encoded protein is CASGTGGTGRNTEAFF.

This clonotype has ten or more counts. The chain recombines TRBV2 with TRBJ1-2; 8 bases match TRBD1. Germline V CDR1 and CDR2: SNHLY, FYNNEI. Trimming removed 5 bases from V and 3 bases from J; junction bases left unmatched: 5. CDR3 length equals 14 residues. The CDR3 DNA sequence: TGTGCCAGCAGTTTGGACAGGGTCGACTATGGCTACACCTTC. Translating gives CASSLDRVDYGYTF. Drawing the rest from reference TRBV2 and TRBJ1-2, the complete variable domain is EPEVTQTPSHQVTQMGQEVILRCVPISNHLYFYWYRQILGQKVEFLVSFYNNEISEKSEIFDDQFSVERPDGSNFTLKIRSTKLEDSAMYFCASSLDRVDYGYTFGSGTRLTVV.